Sequencing of this T cell receptor (beta chain) was carried out in a study of control samples from healthy donors and cancer patients (dated by TCRdb to between 2020 and 2021). From cysteine to phenylalanine, the CDR3 is 13 amino acids long. The DNA shown is the 39-base CDR3, in frame from base 1. CDR1 and CDR2, per the germline V gene, are SNHLY and FYNNEI. V and J are truncated by 1 base and 7 bases respectively, leaving an intervening sequence of 10 bases. Concerning this clone: It has no known antigen specificity. No much larger clonotype is one base removed from it; base qualities were not supplied.

The library was prepared using the immunoSEQ multiplex PCR assay. This is the immuneACCESS table as TCRdb keeps it, with only in-frame sequences that have V and J called. A part of the clones is gone; compared with another copy, unresolved V genes explain less than half, and the rest is unexplained. The sample table records around 50,000 clones; roughly 90% of these occur just once. The top ten clones comprise about 0.93% of the sample. This TCR was sampled from a man aged 25-45 years with colorectal cancer. The sequence links TRBV2 to TRBJ1-1; the D gene is not confidently resolved. The sample taken for sequencing was PBMCs. The CDR3 corresponds to CASSEDGAHEAFF. The DNA sequence follows: TGTGCCAGCAGTGAAGACGGAGCACATGAAGCTTTCTTT.